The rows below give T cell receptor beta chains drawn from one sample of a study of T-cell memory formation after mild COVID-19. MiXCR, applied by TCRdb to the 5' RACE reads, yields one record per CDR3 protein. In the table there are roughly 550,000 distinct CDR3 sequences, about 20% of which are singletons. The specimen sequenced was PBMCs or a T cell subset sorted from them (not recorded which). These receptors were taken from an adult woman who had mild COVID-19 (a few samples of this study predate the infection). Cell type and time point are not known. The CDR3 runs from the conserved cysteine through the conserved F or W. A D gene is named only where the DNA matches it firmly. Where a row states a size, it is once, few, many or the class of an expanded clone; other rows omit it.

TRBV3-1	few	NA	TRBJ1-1	TGTGCCAGCAGCCAAGTGGGGGGAGAATCTGAAGCTTTCTTT	CASSQVGGESEAFF
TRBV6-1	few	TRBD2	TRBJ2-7	TGTGCCAGCATGATAGTGGCTAGCGGCAACTACGAGCAGTACTTC	CASMIVASGNYEQYF
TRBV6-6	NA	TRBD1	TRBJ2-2	TGTGCCAGCAGACCAGCAGGGGGCGCGGGCACCGGGGAGCTGTTTTTT	CASRPAGGAGTGELFF
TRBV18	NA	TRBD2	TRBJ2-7	TGTGCCAGCTCATCAAGACTAGCGAAGTACGAGCAGTACTTC	CASSSRLAKYEQYF
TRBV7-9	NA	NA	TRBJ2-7	TGTGCCAGCAGCCCGGCGCGCTATTACCTCTACGAGCAGTACTTC	CASSPARYYLYEQYF
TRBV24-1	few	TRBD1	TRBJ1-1	TGTGCCACCAGACGGACAGGGATGGGCACTGAAGCTTTCTTT	CATRRTGMGTEAFF
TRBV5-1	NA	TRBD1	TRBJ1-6	TGCGCCAGCAGCCCGGGACAGAGAGAATCACCCCTCCACTTT	CASSPGQRESPLHF
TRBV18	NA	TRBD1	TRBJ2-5	TGTGCCAGCTCACCCCAGACAGGGGGGTACCAAGAGACCCAGTACTTC	CASSPQTGGYQETQYF
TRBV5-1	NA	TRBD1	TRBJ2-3	TGCGCCAGCAGTTCTAGGACAGGGGGCACTAGCACAGATACGCAGTATTTT	CASSSRTGGTSTDTQYF
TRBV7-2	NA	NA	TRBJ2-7	TGTGCCAGCAGGGCTGGGATCGAGCAGTACTTC	CASRAGIEQYF
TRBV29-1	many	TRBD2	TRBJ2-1	TGCAGCGCTGGTAGCGGGAGAAGGCTCGGTGAGCAGTTCTTC	CSAGSGRRLGEQFF
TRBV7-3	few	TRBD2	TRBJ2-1	TGTGCCAGCAGCTTAAGAGGGACTAGCGGGGGGGCCAATGAGCAGTTCTTC	CASSLRGTSGGANEQFF
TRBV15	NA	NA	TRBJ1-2	TGTGCCACCAGCGGGGGTCTCAACTATGGCTACACCTTC	CATSGGLNYGYTF